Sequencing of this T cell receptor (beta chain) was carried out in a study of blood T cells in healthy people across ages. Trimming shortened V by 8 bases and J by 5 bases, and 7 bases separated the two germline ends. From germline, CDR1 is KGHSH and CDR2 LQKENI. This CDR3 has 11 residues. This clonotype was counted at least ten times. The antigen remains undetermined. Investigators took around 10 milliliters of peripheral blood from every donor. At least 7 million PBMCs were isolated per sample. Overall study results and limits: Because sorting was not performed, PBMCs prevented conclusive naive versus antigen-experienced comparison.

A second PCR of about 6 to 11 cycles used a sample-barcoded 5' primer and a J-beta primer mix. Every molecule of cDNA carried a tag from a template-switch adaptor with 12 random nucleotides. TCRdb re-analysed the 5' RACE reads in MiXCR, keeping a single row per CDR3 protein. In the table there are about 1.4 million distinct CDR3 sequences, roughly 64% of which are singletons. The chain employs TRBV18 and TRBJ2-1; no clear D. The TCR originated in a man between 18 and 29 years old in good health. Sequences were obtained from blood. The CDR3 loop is CASSPHNEQFF. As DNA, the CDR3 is TGTGCCAGCAGCCCACACAATGAGCAGTTCTTC. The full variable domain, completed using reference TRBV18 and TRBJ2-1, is NAGVMQNPRHLVRRRGQEARLRCSPMKGHSHVYWYRQLPEEGLKFMVYLQKENIIDESGMPKERFSAEFPKEGPSILRIQQVVRGDSAAYFCASSPHNEQFFGPGTRLTVL.